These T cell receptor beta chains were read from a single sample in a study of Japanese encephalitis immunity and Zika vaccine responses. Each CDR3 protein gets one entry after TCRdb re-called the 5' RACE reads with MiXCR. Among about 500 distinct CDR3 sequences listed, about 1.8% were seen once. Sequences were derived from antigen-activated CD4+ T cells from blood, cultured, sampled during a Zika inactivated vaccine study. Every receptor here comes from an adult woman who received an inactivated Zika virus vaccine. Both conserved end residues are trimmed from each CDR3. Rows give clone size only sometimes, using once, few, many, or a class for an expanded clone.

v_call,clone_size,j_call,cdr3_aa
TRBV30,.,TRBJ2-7,ACFRDSSYEQY
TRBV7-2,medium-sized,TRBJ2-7,ASSLRGPDARYEQY
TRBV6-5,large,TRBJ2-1,ASSPLTGGLREQF
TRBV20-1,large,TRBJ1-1,SANSPGQGRIMNTEAF
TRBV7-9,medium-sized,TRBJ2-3,ASSWTGGFGDTQY
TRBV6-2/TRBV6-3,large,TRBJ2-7,ASSYGSPSIYEQY
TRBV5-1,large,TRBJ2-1,ASSFSGGTYNEQF
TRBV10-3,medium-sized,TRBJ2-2,AISEASGGVNTGELF
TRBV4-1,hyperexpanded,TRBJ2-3,ASSQDKGLADTQY
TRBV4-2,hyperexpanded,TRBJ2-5,ASSQAAGEQQETQY
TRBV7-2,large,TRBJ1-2,ASSPQGTYGYT
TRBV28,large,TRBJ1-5,ASSSGGISNQPQH
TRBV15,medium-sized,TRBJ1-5,ATAAGGPYSNQPQH
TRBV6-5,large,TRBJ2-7,ASRTGKLGRYEQY
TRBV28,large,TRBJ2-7,ASMMGASPEQY
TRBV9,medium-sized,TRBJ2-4,ASSSGQGKNIQY
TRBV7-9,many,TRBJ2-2,ASSRRGTGELF
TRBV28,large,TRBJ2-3,ASWGPPDTQY
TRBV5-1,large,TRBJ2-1,ASSLQPESYNEQF
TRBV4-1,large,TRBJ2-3,ASSQAGTSTDTQY
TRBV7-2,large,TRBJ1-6,ASSLAAGDSPLH
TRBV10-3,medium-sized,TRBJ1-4,AISDSGTRRNEKLF
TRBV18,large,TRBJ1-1,ASSQGQGEAF
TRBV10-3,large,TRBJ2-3,AISEGGSTDTQY
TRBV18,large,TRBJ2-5,ASSPLEGLIQGKETQY
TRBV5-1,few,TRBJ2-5,ASSLSGMGTQEETQY
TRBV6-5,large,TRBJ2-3,ASNPGRPGITQY
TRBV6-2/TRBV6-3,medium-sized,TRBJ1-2,ASSSGTLGYT
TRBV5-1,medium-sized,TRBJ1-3,ASSNTNTIY
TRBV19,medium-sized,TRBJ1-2,ASGIQGALNGYT
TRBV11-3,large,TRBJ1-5,ASSPNSGTFNQPQH
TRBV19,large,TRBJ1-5,ATRTGGMFGNQPQH
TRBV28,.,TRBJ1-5,ASSSPRVKDQPQH
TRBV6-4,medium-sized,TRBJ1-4,ASSDGRGSQLMKNCF
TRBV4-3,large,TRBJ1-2,ASSQVPENYGYT
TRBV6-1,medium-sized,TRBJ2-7,ASSRERGKNYEQY
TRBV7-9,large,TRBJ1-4,ASSRRILEGNEKLF
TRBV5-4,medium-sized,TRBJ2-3,ASSPRIGTAAPDTQY
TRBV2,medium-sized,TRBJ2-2,ASSGGDFLSGELF
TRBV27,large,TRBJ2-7,ASSFTGTGAYEQY
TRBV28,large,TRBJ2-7,ASSYSWGRTYEQY
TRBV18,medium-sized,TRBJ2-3,ASSPPNRVGTDTQY
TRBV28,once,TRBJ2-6,ASSHGTSGGANVLT
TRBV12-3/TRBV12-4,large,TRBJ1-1,ASSPRGREESEAF
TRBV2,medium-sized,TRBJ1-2,ASSEGTGGVGYT
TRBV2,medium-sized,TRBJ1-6,ASISWGGLTPLH
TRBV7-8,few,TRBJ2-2,ASSSRTSGGGTGELF
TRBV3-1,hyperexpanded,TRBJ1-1,ASTLSFEGEAF
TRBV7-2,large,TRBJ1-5,ASSTGRSNQPQH
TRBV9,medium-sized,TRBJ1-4,ASSVREPHEKLF
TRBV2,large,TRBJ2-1,ASSGGAGLYNEQF
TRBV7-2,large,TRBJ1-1,ASSRVTRALTEAF
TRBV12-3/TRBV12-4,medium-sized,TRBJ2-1,ASSLASGVTYNEQF
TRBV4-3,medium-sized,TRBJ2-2,ASSRLGTGELF
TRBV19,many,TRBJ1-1,ASSIVGRETEAF
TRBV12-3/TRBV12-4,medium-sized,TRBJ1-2,ASSLSRGTVYGYT
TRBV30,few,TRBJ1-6,AWSARGQATLH